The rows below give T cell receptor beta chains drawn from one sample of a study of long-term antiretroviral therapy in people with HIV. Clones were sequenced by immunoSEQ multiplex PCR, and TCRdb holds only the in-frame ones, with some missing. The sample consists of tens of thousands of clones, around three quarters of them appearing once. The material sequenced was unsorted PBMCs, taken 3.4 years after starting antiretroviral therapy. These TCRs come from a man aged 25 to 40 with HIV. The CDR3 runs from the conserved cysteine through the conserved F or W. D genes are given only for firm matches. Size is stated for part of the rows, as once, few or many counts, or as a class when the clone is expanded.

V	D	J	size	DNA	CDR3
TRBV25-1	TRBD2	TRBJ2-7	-	TGTGCCAGCAGGGAGCGACTAGCGAGGGAGCAGTACTTC	CASRERLAREQYF
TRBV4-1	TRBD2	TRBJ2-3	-	TGCGCCAGCAGCCAAGATCCACGTCTAGCGGCTACAGATACGCAGTATTTT	CASSQDPRLAATDTQYF
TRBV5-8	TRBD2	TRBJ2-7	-	TGTGCCAGCAGCGACCGGACTAGCGGGGTTGACGAGCAGTACTTC	CASSDRTSGVDEQYF
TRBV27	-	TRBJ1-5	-	TGTGCCAGCAGAGGACAGTGGGTTGAACCCCAGCATTTT	CASRGQWVEPQHF
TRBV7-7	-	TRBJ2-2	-	TGTGCCAGCAGCTTAGTGGGAGCCGGGGAGCTGTTTTTT	CASSLVGAGELFF
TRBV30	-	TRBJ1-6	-	TGTGCCTGGAGCCAGGAGGGAAATTCACCCCTCCACTTT	CAWSQEGNSPLHF
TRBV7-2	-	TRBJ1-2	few	TGTGCCAGCAGTGAAAGCCTTCTGACAGTAACCTTC	CASSESLLTVTF
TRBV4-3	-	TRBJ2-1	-	TGCGCCAGCAGCCAATCTTCGTCCGGGTTCGGGTACAATGAGCAGTTCTTC	CASSQSSSGFGYNEQFF
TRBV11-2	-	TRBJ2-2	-	TGTGCCAGCAGTAGCACACGAACCACCGGGGAGCTGTTTTTT	CASSSTRTTGELFF
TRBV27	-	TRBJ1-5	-	TGTGCCAGCAGTTTGTTGGGAGACTATCTTAAGGGGCAGCCCCAGCATTTT	CASSLLGDYLKGQPQHF
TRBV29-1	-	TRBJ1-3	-	TGCAGCGTTTGCAGGGACCCTGGAAACACCATATATTTT	CSVCRDPGNTIYF
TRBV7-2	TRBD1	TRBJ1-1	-	TGTGCCAGCAGCTATTCAACACTAAGAGGGACAGTTGAAGCTTTCTTT	CASSYSTLRGTVEAFF
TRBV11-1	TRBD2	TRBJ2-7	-	TGTGCCAGCAGCTTAGCTCAGCGGGACTACGAGCAGTACTTC	CASSLAQRDYEQYF
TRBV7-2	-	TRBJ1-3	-	TGTGCCAGCAGTCGCTCTGGAAACACCATATATTTT	CASSRSGNTIYF
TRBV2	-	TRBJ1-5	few	TGTGCCAGTCAGCAGAGGACAGGCAATCAGCCCCAGCATTTT	CASQQRTGNQPQHF
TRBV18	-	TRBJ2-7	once	TGTGCCAGCTCTCTACTGGGGGTTACGGCCTACGAGCAGTACTTC	CASSLLGVTAYEQYF
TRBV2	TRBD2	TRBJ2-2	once	TGTGCCAGCAGTGGCGGACTAGGGCTCGGGGAGCTGTTTTTT	CASSGGLGLGELFF
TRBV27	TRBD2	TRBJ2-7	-	TGTGCCAGCACGTTAAGAGGGGGGACAGGCTTAGCGGGAGGAAACTACGAGCAGTACTTC	CASTLRGGTGLAGGNYEQYF
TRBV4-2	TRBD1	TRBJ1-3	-	TGTGCCAGCAGCCAGGACAGGGTCTCTGGAAACACCATATATTTT	CASSQDRVSGNTIYF
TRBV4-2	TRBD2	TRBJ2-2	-	TGTGCCAGCAGCCAACCCCCAGGGGGACTAGCGGGCACCGGGGAGCTGTTTTTT	CASSQPPGGLAGTGELFF
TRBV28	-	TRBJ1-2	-	TGTGCCAGCAAATCGGCTAACTATGGCTACACCTTC	CASKSANYGYTF
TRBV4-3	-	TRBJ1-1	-	TGCGCCAGCAGGATACGGGGGGGAGGAAACACTGAAGCTTTCTTT	CASRIRGGGNTEAFF
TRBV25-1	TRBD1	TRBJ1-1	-	TGTGCCAGCAGGGGGACAGGGGGGAACACTGAAGCTTTCTTT	CASRGTGGNTEAFF
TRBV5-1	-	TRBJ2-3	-	TGCGCCAGCAGCTTGACGTTAGATACGCAGTATTTT	CASSLTLDTQYF
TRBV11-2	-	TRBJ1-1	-	TGTGCCAGCAGCTTGGGGGAAGTCGAAGCTTTCTTT	CASSLGEVEAFF
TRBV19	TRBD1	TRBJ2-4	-	TGTGCCAGTAGTACACGGCAGGGGGCAAACATTCAGTACTTC	CASSTRQGANIQYF
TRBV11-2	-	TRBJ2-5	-	TGTGCCAGCAGCTACCGAGGGACCGTGACGGGAGAGACCCAGTACTTC	CASSYRGTVTGETQYF
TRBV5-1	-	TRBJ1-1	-	TGCGCCAGCAGCCCTGACGTCCGGAACACTGAAGCTTTCTTT	CASSPDVRNTEAFF
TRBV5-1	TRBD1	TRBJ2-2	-	TGCGCCAGCAGCAGACAGGGGACCGGCGGGGAGCTGTTTTTT	CASSRQGTGGELFF
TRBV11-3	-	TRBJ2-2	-	TGTGCCAGCAGCTTGGTGGGGGGGGCCACCGGGGAGCTGTTTTTT	CASSLVGGATGELFF
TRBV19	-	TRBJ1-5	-	TGTGCCAGTGGCCCCGGGACATTGTCCCATTATAGCAATCAGCCCCAGCATTTT	CASGPGTLSHYSNQPQHF
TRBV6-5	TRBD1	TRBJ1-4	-	TGTGCCAGCAGTTACGCAGGGGGTGGTGAAAAACTGTTTTTT	CASSYAGGGEKLFF
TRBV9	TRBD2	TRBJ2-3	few	TGTGCCAGCAGCGTAGCGGCGGGAGGGCTGGGAGATACGCAGTATTTT	CASSVAAGGLGDTQYF
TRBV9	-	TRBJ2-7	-	TGTGCCAGCAGCGTGGGGCAGTCCTACGAGCAGTACTTC	CASSVGQSYEQYF
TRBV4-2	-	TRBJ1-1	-	TGTGCCAGCAGCCAAGATTGGACCTCAAACACTGAAGCTTTCTTT	CASSQDWTSNTEAFF
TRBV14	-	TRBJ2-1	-	TGTGCCAGCAGCCAAGTTCAGGGCCACAGTATTTCCTACAATGAGCAGTTCTTC	CASSQVQGHSISYNEQFF
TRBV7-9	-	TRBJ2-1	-	TGTGCCAGCAGCCAAAGGGGGGTCTGGGATGAGCAGTTCTTC	CASSQRGVWDEQFF
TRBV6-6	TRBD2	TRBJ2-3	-	TGTGCCAGCAGTTACCCCACTAGCGGTGGCACAGATACGCAGTATTTT	CASSYPTSGGTDTQYF
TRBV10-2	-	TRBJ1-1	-	TGCGCCAGCAGTGAAATGGGTGGTCACACTGAAGCTTTCTTT	CASSEMGGHTEAFF
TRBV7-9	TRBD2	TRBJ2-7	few	TGTGCCAGCAGCTTAGTCGCGGGAGCGGACGAGCAGTACTTC	CASSLVAGADEQYF
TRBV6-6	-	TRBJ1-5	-	TGTGCCAGCAGTCACCACGCCGGGACACTCAATCAGCCCCAGCATTTT	CASSHHAGTLNQPQHF
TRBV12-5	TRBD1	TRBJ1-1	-	TGTGCTAGTGGTTTGGGACAGGACAGGAGGAACACTGAAGCTTTCTTT	CASGLGQDRRNTEAFF
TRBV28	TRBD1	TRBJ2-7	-	TGTGCCAGCAGTAAAGGGACAGGGGGTGGGGGTGAGCAGTACTTC	CASSKGTGGGGEQYF